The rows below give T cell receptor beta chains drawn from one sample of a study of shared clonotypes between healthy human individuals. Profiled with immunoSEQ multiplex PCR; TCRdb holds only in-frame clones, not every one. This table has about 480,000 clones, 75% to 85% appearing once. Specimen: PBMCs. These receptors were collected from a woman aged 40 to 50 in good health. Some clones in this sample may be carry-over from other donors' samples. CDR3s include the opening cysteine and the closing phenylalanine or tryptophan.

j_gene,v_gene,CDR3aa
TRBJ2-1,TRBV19,CASSISSGRTSEQFF
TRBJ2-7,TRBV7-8,CASSRRQGSYEQYF
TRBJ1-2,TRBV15,CATSRDSYGYTF
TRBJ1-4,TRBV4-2,CASRNRDYNEKLFF
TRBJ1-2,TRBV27,CASSSGTGGYTF
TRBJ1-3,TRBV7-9,CASRPRDRGSGNTIYF
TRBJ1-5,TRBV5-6,CASSYTGTAYNQPQHF
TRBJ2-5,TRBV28,CASSLGAWAQYF
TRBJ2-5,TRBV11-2,CASRSAGQETQYF
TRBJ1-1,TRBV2,CASRAVRGLTEAFF